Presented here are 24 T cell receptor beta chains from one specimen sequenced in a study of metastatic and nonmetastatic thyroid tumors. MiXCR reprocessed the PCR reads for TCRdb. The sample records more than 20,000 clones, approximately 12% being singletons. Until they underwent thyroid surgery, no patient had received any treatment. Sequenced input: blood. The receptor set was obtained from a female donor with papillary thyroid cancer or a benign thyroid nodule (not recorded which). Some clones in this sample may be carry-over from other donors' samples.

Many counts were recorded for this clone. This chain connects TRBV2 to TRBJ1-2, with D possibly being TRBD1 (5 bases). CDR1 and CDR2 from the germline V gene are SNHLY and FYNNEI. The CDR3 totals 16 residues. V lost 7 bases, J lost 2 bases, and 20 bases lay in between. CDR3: CASTYSTFGANYGYTF. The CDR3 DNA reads TGTGCCAGCACATACTCTACATTCGGGGCGAACTATGGCTACACCTTC.

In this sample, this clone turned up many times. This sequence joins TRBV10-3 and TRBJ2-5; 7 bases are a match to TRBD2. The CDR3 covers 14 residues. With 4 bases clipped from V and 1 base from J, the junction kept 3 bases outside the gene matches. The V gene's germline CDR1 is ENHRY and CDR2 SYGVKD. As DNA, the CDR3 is TGTGCCATCAGTGGCGGGGGTCTCCAAGAGACCCAGTACTTC. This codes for CAISGGGLQETQYF.

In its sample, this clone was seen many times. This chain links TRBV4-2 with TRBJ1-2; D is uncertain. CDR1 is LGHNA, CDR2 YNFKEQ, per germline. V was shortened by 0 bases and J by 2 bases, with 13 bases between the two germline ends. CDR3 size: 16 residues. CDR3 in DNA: TGTGCCAGCAGCCAAGAGTTCTCCGACAAGAACTATGGCTACACCTTC. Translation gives CASSQEFSDKNYGYTF.

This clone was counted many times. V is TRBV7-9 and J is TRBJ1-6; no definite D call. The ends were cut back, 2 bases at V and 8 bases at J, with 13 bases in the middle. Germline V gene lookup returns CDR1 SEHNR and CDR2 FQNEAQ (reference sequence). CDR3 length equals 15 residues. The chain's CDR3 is CASSLMGPTHSPLHF. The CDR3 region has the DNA TGTGCCAGCAGCTTAATGGGCCCAACCCATTCACCCCTCCACTTT. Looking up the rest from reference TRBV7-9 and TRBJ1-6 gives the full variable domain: DTGVSQNPRHKITKRGQNVTFRCDPISEHNRLYWYRQTLGQGPEFLTYFQNEAQLEKSRLLSDRFSAERPKGSFSTLEIQRTEQGDSAMYLCASSLMGPTHSPLHFGNGTRLTVT.

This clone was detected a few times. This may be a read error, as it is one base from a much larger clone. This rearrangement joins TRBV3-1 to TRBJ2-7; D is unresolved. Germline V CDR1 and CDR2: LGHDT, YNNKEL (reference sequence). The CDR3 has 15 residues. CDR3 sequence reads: CASGQIGPTTHEQYF. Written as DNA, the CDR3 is TGTGCCAGCGGCCAGATCGGCCCGACCACCCACGAGCAGTACTTC.

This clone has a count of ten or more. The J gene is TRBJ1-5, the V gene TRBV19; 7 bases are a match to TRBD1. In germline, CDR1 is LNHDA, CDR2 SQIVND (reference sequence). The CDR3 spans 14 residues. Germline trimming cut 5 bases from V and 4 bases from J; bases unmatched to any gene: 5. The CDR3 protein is CASSLRGQNQPQHF. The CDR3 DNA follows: TGTGCCAGTAGTCTACGGGGACAGAATCAGCCCCAGCATTTT.

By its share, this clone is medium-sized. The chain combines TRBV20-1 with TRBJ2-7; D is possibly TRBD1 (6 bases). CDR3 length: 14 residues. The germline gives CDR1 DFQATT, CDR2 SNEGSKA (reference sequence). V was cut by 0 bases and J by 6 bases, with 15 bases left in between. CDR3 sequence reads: CSARDFGRGGEQYF. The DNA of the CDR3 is TGCAGTGCTAGAGATTTCGGCAGGGGCGGCGAGCAGTACTTC.

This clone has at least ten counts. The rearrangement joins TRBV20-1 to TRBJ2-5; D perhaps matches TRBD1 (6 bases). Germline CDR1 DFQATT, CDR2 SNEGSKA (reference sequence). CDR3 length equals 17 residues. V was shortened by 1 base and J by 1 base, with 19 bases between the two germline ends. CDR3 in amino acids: CSARVLGRGGAQETQYF. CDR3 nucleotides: TGCAGTGCTAGAGTCCTGGGCAGGGGTGGGGCCCAAGAGACCCAGTACTTC.

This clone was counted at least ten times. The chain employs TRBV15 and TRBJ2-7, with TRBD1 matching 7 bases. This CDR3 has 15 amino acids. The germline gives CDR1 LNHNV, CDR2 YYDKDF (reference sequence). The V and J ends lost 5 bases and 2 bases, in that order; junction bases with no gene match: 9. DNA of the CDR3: TGTGCCACCAGCGCGGAACGACAGGGACCCTACGAGCAGTACTTC. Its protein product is CATSAERQGPYEQYF.

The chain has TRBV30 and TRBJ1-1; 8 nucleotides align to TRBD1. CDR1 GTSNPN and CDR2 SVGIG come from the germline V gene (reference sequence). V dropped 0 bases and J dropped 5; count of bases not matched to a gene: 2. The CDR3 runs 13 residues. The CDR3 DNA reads TGTGCCTGGAGTGTTGACAGGGGAACTGAAGCTTTCTTT. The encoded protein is CAWSVDRGTEAFF.

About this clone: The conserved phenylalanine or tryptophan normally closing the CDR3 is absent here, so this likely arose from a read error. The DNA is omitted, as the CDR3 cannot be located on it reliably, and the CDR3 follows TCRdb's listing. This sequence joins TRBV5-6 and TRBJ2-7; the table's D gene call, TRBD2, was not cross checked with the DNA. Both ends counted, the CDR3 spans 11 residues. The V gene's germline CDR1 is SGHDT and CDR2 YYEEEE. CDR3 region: CASSGRSGLAG.

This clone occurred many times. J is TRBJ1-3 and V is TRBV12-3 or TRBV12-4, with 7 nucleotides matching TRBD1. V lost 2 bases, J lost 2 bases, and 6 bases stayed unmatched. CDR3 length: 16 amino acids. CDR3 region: CASSLISGGPGNTIYF. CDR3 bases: TGTGCCAGCAGTTTAATTTCAGGGGGGCCTGGAAACACCATATATTTT.

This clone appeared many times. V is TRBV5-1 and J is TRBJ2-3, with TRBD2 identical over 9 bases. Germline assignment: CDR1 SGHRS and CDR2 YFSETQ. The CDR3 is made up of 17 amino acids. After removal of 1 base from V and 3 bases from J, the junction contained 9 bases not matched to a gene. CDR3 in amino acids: CASSLNLAGTITDTQYF. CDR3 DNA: TGCGCCAGCAGCTTGAACCTAGCGGGAACTATAACAGATACGCAGTATTTT.

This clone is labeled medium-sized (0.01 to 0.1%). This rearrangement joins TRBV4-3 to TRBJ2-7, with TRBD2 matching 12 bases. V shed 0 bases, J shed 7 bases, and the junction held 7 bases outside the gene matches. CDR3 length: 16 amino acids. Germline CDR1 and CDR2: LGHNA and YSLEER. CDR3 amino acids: CASSQDRLAGVREQYF. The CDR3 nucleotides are TGCGCCAGCAGCCAAGATCGACTAGCGGGAGTGCGTGAGCAGTACTTC.

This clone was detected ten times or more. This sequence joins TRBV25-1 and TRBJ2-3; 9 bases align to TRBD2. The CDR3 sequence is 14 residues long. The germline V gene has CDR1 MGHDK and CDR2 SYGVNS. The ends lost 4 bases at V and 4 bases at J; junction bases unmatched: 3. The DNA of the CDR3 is TGTGCCAGCAGTGGCGGGAGGGCCGCAGATACGCAGTATTTT. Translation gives CASSGGRAADTQYF.

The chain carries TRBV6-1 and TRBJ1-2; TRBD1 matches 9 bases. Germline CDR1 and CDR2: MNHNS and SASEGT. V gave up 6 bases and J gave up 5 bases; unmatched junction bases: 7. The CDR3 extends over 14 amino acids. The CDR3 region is CASRDGTGSYGYTF. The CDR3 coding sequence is TGTGCCAGCAGGGATGGGACAGGGTCGTATGGCTACACCTTC.

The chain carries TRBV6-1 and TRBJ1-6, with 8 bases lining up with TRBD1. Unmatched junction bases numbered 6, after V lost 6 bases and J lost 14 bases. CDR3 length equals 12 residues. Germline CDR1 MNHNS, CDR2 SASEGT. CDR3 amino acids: CASSPGGSALHF. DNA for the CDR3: TGTGCCAGCAGCCCAGGGGGCTCAGCCCTCCACTTT.

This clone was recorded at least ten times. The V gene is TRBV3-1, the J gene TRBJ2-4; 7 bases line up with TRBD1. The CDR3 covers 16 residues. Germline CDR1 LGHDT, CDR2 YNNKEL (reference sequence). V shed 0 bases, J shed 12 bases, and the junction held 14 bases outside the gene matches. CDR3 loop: CASSQESSRDSVHQYF. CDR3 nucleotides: TGTGCCAGCAGCCAAGAGTCCAGCCGGGACAGTGTCCATCAGTACTTC.

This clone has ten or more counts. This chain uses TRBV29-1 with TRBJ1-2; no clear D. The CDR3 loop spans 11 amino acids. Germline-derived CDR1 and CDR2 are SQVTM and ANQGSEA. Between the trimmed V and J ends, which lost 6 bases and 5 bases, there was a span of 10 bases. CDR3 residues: CSVWTLYGYTF. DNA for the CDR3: TGCAGCGTGTGGACTCTTTATGGCTACACCTTC.

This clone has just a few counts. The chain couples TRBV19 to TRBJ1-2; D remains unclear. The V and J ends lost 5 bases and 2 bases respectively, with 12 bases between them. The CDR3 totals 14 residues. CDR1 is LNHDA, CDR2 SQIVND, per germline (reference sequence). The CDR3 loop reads CASSRDGMNYGYTF. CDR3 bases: TGTGCCAGTAGTCGCGACGGTATGAACTATGGCTACACCTTC. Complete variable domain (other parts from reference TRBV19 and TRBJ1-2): DGGITQSPKYLFRKEGQNVTLSCEQNLNHDAMYWYRQDPGQGLRLIYYSQIVNDFQKGDIAEGYSVSREKKESFPLTVTSAQKNPTAFYLCASSRDGMNYGYTFGSGTRLTVV.

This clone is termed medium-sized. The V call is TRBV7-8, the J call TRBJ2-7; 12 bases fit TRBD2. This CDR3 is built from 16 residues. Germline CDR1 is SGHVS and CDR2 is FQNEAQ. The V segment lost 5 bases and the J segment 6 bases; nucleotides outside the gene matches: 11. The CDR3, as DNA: TGTGCCAGCAGCCTACTGACTAGCGGGAGACGAGGCGAGCAGTACTTC. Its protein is CASSLLTSGRRGEQYF.

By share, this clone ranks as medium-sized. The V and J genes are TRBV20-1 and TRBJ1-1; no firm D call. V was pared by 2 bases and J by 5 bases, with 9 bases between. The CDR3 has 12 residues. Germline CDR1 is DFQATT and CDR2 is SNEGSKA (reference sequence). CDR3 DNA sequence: TGCAGTGCTAGAACCTTTAGGACTGAAGCTTTCTTT. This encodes CSARTFRTEAFF.

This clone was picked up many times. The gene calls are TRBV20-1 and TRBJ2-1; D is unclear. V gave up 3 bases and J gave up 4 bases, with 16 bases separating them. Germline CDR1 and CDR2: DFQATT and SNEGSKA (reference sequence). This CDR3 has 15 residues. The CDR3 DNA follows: TGCAGTGCTAGGATGGAAGCGCAAATTTACAATGAGCAGTTCTTC. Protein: CSARMEAQIYNEQFF.

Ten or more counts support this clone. Written as DNA, the CDR3 is TGTGCCAGCAGCCCCGGGACAGGGGACGCAGATACGCAGTATTTT. Encoded protein: CASSPGTGDADTQYF. The chain employs TRBV6-2 or TRBV6-3 and TRBJ2-3; 10 bases are a match to TRBD1. The V gene's germline CDR1 is MNHEY and CDR2 SVGEGT. Unmatched junction bases numbered 7, after V lost 6 bases and J lost 4 bases. The CDR3 is 15 residues long.